This TCR beta chain was found in a study of cytotoxic CD8 clonotypes in ibrutinib-treated CLL. As concerns this clone: Its antigen remains unidentified.

Germline V gene sequence: CDR1 SQVTM, CDR2 ANQGSEA. Trimming stripped 4 bases from V and 4 bases from J, with 17 bases between. CDR3 length equals 14 residues. Overall study results and limits: In comparison with age-matched healthy donors, baseline clonality was higher and tracked circulating CD8+ T-cell counts.

The assay was immunoSEQ multiplex PCR, and TCRdb's table has in-frame clones only and misses some. The sample lists approximately 45,000 clones, just over 65% occurring once. The sample consisted of PBMCs, taken after 24 months of ibrutinib treatment. The TCR was taken from a human donor with chronic lymphocytic leukemia. The chain has TRBV29-1 and TRBJ2-7, with a tentative D call TRBD2 (6 bases). CDR3 protein: CSVVTWEEEYEQYF. For the CDR3, the DNA is TGCAGCGTTGTTACGTGGGAGGAGGAGTACGAGCAGTACTTC.